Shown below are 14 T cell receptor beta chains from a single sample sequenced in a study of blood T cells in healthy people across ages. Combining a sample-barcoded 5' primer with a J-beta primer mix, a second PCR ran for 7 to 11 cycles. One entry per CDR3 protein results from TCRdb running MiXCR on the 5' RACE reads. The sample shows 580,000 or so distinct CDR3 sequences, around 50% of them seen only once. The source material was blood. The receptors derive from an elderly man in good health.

The CDR3 bases are TGCGCCAGCAGCCACCTTACAGGGGGCCGCACTGAAGCTTTCTTT. Residues: CASSHLTGGRTEAFF. This chain links TRBV4-1 with TRBJ1-1; the match to TRBD1 covers 9 bases. The CDR3 consists of 15 residues. Germline lookup yields CDR1 MGHRA and CDR2 YSYEKL. Germline trimming cut 3 bases from V and 4 bases from J; bases unmatched to any gene: 6.

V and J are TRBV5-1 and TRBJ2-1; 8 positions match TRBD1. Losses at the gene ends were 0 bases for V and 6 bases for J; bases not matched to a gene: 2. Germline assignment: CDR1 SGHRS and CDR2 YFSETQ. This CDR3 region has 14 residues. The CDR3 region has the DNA TGCGCCAGCAGCTTGGGACAGGGGACCAATGAGCAGTTCTTC. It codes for CASSLGQGTNEQFF.

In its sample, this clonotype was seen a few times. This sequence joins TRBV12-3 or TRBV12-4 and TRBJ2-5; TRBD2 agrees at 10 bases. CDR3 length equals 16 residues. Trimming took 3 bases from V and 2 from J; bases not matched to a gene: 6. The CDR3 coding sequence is TGTGCCAGCAGTTTTCTTAGCGGGGGGCAGCAAGAGACCCAGTACTTC. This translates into CASSFLSGGQQETQYF.

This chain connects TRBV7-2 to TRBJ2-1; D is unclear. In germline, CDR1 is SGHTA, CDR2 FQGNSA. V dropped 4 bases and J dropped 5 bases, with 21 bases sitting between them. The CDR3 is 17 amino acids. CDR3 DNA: TGTGCCAGCAGCTCTATTCCTAAAGTATCGTCGGACAATGAGCAGTTCTTC. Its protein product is CASSSIPKVSSDNEQFF.

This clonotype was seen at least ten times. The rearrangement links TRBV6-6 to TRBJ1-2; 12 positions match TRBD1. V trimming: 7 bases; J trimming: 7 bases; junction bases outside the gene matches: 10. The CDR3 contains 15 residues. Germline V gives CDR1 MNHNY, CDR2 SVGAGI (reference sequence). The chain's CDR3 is CASTPPGTGGRGYTF. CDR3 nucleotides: TGTGCCAGCACCCCCCCTGGGACAGGGGGCCGTGGCTACACCTTC.

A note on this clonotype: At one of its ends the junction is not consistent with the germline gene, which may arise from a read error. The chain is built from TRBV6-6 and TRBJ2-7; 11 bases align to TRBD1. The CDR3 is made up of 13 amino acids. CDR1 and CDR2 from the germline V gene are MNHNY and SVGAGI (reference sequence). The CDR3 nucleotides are TGTGCCAGCCAGCGGGACAGGGGGTACGGGCAGTACTTC. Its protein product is CASQRDRGYGQYF.

For the CDR3, the DNA is TGCAGTGCTATGGGGGGAGATTCCTACGAGCAGTACTTC. Translation gives CSAMGGDSYEQYF. This chain joins TRBV20-1 and TRBJ2-7; tentatively, D is TRBD2 (6 bases). This CDR3 has 13 amino acids. Germline V lookup: CDR1 DFQATT, CDR2 SNEGSKA (reference sequence). The V end lost 4 bases, the J end lost 1 base, and 11 bases lay between the germline ends.

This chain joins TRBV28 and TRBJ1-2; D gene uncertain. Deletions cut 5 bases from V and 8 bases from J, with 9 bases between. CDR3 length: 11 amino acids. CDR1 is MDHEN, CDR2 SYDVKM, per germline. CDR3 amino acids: CASSQPGGYTF. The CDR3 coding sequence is TGTGCCAGCAGTCAGCCTGGGGGCTACACCTTC.

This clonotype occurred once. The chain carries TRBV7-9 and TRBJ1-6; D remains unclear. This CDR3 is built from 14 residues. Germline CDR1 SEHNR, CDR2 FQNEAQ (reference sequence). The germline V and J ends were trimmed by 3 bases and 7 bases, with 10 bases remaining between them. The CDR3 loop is CASSFVLRNSPLHF. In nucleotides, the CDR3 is TGTGCCAGCAGCTTTGTGTTGCGGAATTCACCCCTCCACTTT.

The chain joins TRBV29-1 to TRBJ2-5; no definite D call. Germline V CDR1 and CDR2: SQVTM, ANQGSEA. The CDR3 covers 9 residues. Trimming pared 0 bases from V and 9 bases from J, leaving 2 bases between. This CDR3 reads CSVEDPQYF. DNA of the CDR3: TGCAGCGTTGAAGATCCCCAGTACTTC.

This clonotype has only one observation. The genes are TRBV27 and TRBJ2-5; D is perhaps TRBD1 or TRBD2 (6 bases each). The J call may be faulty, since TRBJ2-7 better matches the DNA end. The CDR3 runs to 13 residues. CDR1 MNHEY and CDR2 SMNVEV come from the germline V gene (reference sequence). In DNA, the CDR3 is TGTGCCAGCACCCGGTGGGGGGACAACGAGCAGTACTTC. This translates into CASTRWGDNEQYF.

Here the CDR3 reads CASSQRGSDGGELFF. CDR3 coding DNA: TGCGCCAGCAGCCAACGAGGGAGTGATGGCGGGGAGCTGTTTTTT. The chain employs TRBV4-1 and TRBJ2-2; possibly TRBD2 for D (5 bases). Between the trimmed V and J ends, which lost 2 bases and 7 bases, there was a span of 14 bases. The CDR3 has 15 amino acids. Germline values: CDR1 MGHRA, CDR2 YSYEKL.

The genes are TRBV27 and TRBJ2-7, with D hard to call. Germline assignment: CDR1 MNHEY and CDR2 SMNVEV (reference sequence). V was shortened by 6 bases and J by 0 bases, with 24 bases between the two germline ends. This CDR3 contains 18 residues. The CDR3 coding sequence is TGTGCCAGCAGACGTGTCCAGAGTATAAACCTTAGCTCCTACGAGCAGTACTTC. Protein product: CASRRVQSINLSSYEQYF.

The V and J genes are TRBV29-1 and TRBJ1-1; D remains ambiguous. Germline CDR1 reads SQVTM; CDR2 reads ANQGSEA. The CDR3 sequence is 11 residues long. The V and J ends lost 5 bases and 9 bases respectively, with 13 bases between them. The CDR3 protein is CSVLTSIQAFF. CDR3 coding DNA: TGCAGCGTTTTAACCTCCATCCAAGCTTTCTTT. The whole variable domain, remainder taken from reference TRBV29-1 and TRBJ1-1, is SAVISQKPSRDICQRGTSLTIQCQVDSQVTMMFWYRQQPGQSLTLIATANQGSEATYESGFVIDKFPISRPNLTFSTLTVSNMSPEDSSIYLCSVLTSIQAFFGQGTRLTVV.